Shown below are 7 T cell receptor beta chains from a single sample sequenced in a study of CD8 T cells in ankylosing spondylitis. MiXCR, applied by TCRdb to the 5' RACE reads, yields one record per CDR3 protein. The sample contains hundreds of thousands of distinct CDR3 sequences, roughly 26% of which appear only once. Sequencing was performed on blood, either unsorted or a sorted T cell fraction (not recorded which). These TCRs come from a male donor with ankylosing spondylitis or in good health (not recorded which).

The chain has TRBV20-1 and TRBJ1-2; 8 positions agree with TRBD1. CDR1 and CDR2 from the germline V gene are DFQATT and SNEGSKA (reference sequence). The CDR3 has 17 amino acids. The trim removed 5 bases at V and 4 bases at J, leaving 18 bases unmatched. The CDR3 here is CSAPIFTGGLSLYGYTF. CDR3 sequence (DNA): TGCAGTGCTCCTATTTTCACAGGGGGTTTGAGCCTCTATGGCTACACCTTC.

There are many counts of this clonotype. The CDR3 loop is CASRVYRSTDTQYF. DNA for the CDR3: TGTGCCAGCCGGGTATACCGGAGCACAGATACGCAGTATTTT. V gene TRBV6-1 combines with J gene TRBJ2-3, with no clear D. The CDR3 extends over 14 amino acids. V was pared by 8 bases and J by 0 bases, with 12 bases between. Germline CDR1 and CDR2: MNHNS and SASEGT.

This clonotype was recorded at least ten times. V usage is TRBV10-3 and J usage is TRBJ2-7; 7 bases map to TRBD1. With V trimmed by 5 bases and J by 0 bases, 13 bases remained unmatched. This CDR3 region has 17 residues. Germline V gene lookup returns CDR1 ENHRY and CDR2 SYGVKD. The CDR3 DNA reads TGTGCCATCAGTCTCCATGGGGGACAGCCCTCCTCCTACGAGCAGTACTTC. This encodes CAISLHGGQPSSYEQYF.

The gene calls are TRBV12-3 or TRBV12-4 and TRBJ2-7; D gene ambiguous. CDR3 length: 14 residues. V was cut by 6 bases and J by 3 bases, with 15 bases left in between. The CDR3 DNA is TGTGCCAGCAGAATCTTGGACCCACTCTACGAGCAGTACTTC. The encoded protein is CASRILDPLYEQYF.

The rearrangement joins TRBV5-1 to TRBJ2-1; 13 bases match TRBD2. Trimming cost V 4 bases and J 6 bases; bases outside gene matches: 4. Germline CDR1 SGHRS, CDR2 YFSETQ. The CDR3 is 15 amino acids. This CDR3 is CASSTRTSGGNEQFF. Here the CDR3 DNA reads TGCGCCAGCAGCACCCGGACTAGCGGGGGCAATGAGCAGTTCTTC.

This clonotype was seen once. The chain employs TRBV5-1 and TRBJ1-1; 7 positions agree with TRBD1. The germline gives CDR1 SGHRS, CDR2 YFSETQ. The V segment lost 4 bases and the J segment 1 base; nucleotides outside the gene matches: 7. CDR3 length: 15 residues. The CDR3 spells CASSRGGLQNTEAFF. The CDR3 DNA reads TGCGCCAGCAGCCGAGGGGGCCTACAGAACACTGAAGCTTTCTTT.

In its sample, this clonotype was seen many times. V and J are TRBV5-5 and TRBJ1-4, with 9 bases lining up with TRBD1. There are 15 residues in the CDR3. CDR1 is SGHKS and CDR2 is YYEKEE in the germline V gene (reference sequence). V lost 4 bases to trimming and J lost 7 bases; unmatched junction nucleotides: 8. This CDR3 is CASSVPGQGGEKLFF. The CDR3 region has the DNA TGTGCCAGCAGCGTTCCGGGACAGGGTGGTGAAAAACTGTTTTTT. The full variable domain, rest sourced from reference TRBV5-5 and TRBJ1-4, is DAGVTQSPTHLIKTRGQQVTLRCSPISGHKSVSWYQQVLGQGPQFIFQYYEKEERGRGNFPDRFSARQFPNYSSELNVNALLLGDSALYLCASSVPGQGGEKLFFGSGTQLSVL.